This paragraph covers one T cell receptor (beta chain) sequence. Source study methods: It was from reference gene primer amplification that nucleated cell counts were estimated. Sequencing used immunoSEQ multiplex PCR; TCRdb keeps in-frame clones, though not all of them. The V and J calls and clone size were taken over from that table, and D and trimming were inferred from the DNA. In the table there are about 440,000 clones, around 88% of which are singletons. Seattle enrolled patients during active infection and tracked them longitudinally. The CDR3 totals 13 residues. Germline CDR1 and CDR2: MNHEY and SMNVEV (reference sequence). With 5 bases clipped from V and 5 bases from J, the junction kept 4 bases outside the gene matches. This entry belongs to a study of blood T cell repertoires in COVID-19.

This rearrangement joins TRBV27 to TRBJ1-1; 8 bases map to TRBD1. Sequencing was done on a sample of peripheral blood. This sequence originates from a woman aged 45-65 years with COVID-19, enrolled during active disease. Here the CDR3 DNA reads TGTGCCAGCAGTGACAGGGGTGAAACTGAAGCTTTCTTT. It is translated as CASSDRGETEAFF.